The 27 T cell receptor beta chains in this list originate from one sample, sequenced in a study of T cells in Graves' hyperthyroidism and ophthalmopathy. Amplification targeted TCR beta CDR3 regions from RNA transcripts. First-round RT-PCR targeting the TCR CDR3 was performed with the HTBI primer set. Each CDR3 protein gets one entry after TCRdb re-called the multiplex PCR reads with MiXCR. The table records 90,000 to 120,000 distinct CDR3 sequences, around a sixth of them present only once. The sequencing sample was made of blood. These receptor sequences come from a woman aged 50 to 65 with Graves' hyperthyroidism.

This clonotype has a handful of counts. The chain couples TRBV20-1 to TRBJ2-7, with D maybe TRBD1 (6 bases). The CDR3 has 13 residues. V lost 1 base and J lost 2, with 9 bases in between. CDR1 DFQATT and CDR2 SNEGSKA come from the germline V gene (reference sequence). DNA of the CDR3: TGCAGTGCTAGAGGCGACAGGACCTACGAGCAGTACTTC. Its translation is CSARGDRTYEQYF.

This clonotype was recorded at least ten times. The chain has TRBV11-2 and TRBJ2-1, with 7 bases that match TRBD2. The germline gives CDR1 SGHAT, CDR2 FQNNGV. This CDR3 comprises 14 residues. The V segment lost 3 bases and the J segment 10 bases; nucleotides outside the gene matches: 9. This chain's CDR3 is CASSLKLAPNEQFF. CDR3 DNA sequence: TGTGCCAGCAGCTTGAAACTAGCGCCTAACGAGCAGTTCTTC.

This clonotype was observed many times. The chain links TRBV29-1 to TRBJ2-1; TRBD2 agrees at 9 bases. The CDR3 totals 14 residues. V lost 4 bases, J lost 9 bases, and 10 bases stayed unmatched. The germline V gene has CDR1 SQVTM and CDR2 ANQGSEA. This CDR3 is CSVVPSGIRAEQFF. CDR3 in DNA: TGCAGCGTTGTGCCTAGCGGGATAAGGGCTGAGCAGTTCTTC.

This clonotype was seen more than once but under ten times. The rearrangement uses TRBV19 and TRBJ2-1, with D perhaps TRBD2 (6 bases). The CDR3 spans 14 residues. Deletions cut 6 bases from V and 8 bases from J, with 17 bases between. Germline V CDR1 and CDR2: LNHDA, SQIVND (reference sequence). The CDR3 DNA follows: TGTGCCAGTAGGCCCGGGGGTTACTGGGATGAGCAGTTCTTC. As protein: CASRPGGYWDEQFF.

In this sample, this clonotype turned up many times. The chain links TRBV20-1 to TRBJ2-7; D unresolved. Trimming removed 3 bases at V and 6 bases at J, with 15 bases between. The germline V gene encodes CDR1 DFQATT and CDR2 SNEGSKA (reference sequence). The CDR3 loop spans 13 amino acids. DNA for the CDR3: TGCAGTGCTAGTCCGCCTGGTAGGGTCGAGCAGTACTTC. It encodes CSASPPGRVEQYF.

The table lists this clonotype with many counts. The rearrangement uses TRBV5-1 and TRBJ2-1; possibly TRBD1 for D (5 bases). V was trimmed by 0 bases and J by 9 bases, leaving 7 bases between them. Germline V gives CDR1 SGHRS, CDR2 YFSETQ. The CDR3 length is 12 residues. The DNA for the CDR3 is TGCGCCAGCAGCTTGGAAGGGGTTGAGCAGTTCTTC. This encodes CASSLEGVEQFF.

This clonotype was picked up many times. The chain employs TRBV27 and TRBJ2-2; TRBD2 matches 8 bases. V lost 5 bases to trimming and J lost 4 bases; unmatched junction nucleotides: 6. The CDR3 sequence is 15 residues long. CDR1 and CDR2 from the germline V gene are MNHEY and SMNVEV (reference sequence). CDR3: CASSPGTRGTGELFF. The CDR3 DNA sequence: TGTGCCAGCAGTCCCGGGACTAGAGGCACCGGGGAGCTGTTTTTT.

This clonotype appeared many times. This chain's CDR3 is CASSPRQGANTGELFF. In nucleotides, the CDR3 is TGTGCCAGCAGTCCAAGACAGGGGGCGAACACCGGGGAGCTGTTTTTT. This chain joins TRBV27 and TRBJ2-2; 9 positions match TRBD1. CDR1 MNHEY and CDR2 SMNVEV come from the germline V gene (reference sequence). The CDR3 loop spans 16 amino acids. J was trimmed by 0 bases and V by 5 bases; bases with no gene match: 4.

This clonotype was observed a single time. This chain joins TRBV5-5 and TRBJ2-7; perhaps TRBD2 as D (6 bases). Germline CDR1 is SGHKS and CDR2 is YYEKEE (reference sequence). CDR3 length: 14 amino acids. Trimming took 0 bases from V and 5 from J, leaving 12 bases between them. The CDR3 is CASSLVFGGHEQYF. The CDR3, as DNA: TGTGCCAGCAGCTTGGTGTTTGGAGGGCACGAGCAGTACTTC.

This clonotype was detected ten times or more. The chain is built from TRBV2 and TRBJ2-1; maybe TRBD1 (6 bases). V lost 7 bases and J 4 bases, leaving 17 bases between the germline ends. The CDR3 extends over 15 amino acids. Germline loops: CDR1 SNHLY, CDR2 FYNNEI. CDR3 protein: CASKTQGQFYNEQFF. CDR3 DNA: TGTGCCAGCAAAACCCAAGGACAGTTTTACAATGAGCAGTTCTTC.

This clonotype was counted at least ten times. This sequence joins TRBV6-1 and TRBJ2-5; 16 positions agree with TRBD2. The CDR3 is made up of 22 amino acids. The V segment lost 5 bases and the J segment 2 bases; nucleotides outside the gene matches: 20. Germline V gives CDR1 MNHNS, CDR2 SASEGT. In DNA, the CDR3 is TGTGCCAGCAGTTACCCTCTGACAGGGGTTGGGACTAGCGGGAGGGCTCAAGAGACCCAGTACTTC. Protein: CASSYPLTGVGTSGRAQETQYF.

This clonotype was seen many times. The chain is built from TRBV6-5 and TRBJ1-3; D uncertain. Germline V lookup: CDR1 MNHEY, CDR2 SVGAGI. V was shortened by 0 bases and J by 0 bases, with 9 bases between the two germline ends. This CDR3 is 16 amino acids long. Here the CDR3 reads CASSYSIQISGNTIYF. The CDR3 DNA sequence: TGTGCCAGCAGTTACTCTATACAGATCTCTGGAAACACCATATATTTT.

The table lists this clonotype with a few counts. V and J are TRBV10-1 and TRBJ2-1; no firm D call. V shed 3 bases and J shed 1 base, with 10 bases lying between them. Germline lookup yields CDR1 WNHNN and CDR2 SYGVQD (reference sequence). The CDR3 sequence is 15 residues long. The CDR3 DNA sequence: TGCGCCAGCAGTGAAACCCGAGGTTCCTACAATGAGCAGTTCTTC. It translates to CASSETRGSYNEQFF.

This clonotype was counted many times. The CDR3 region is CASSLGTVAGELFF. In nucleotides, the CDR3 is TGTGCCAGCAGCTTAGGAACAGTAGCCGGGGAGCTGTTTTTT. The chain employs TRBV7-8 and TRBJ2-2; D gene uncertain. The CDR3 length is 14 residues. V was shortened by 1 base and J by 6 bases, with 9 bases between the two germline ends. Germline-derived CDR1 and CDR2 are SGHVS and FQNEAQ.

V gene TRBV29-1 combines with J gene TRBJ1-4; 8 nucleotides match TRBD1. Germline loops: CDR1 SQVTM, CDR2 ANQGSEA. V was clipped by 6 bases and J by 4 bases; unmatched bases: 4. CDR3 length: 13 amino acids. The CDR3 nucleotides read TGCAGCGTGGGGACAGGTGTTAATGAAAAACTGTTTTTT. It codes for CSVGTGVNEKLFF.

This clonotype was picked up a small number of times. At one end, the junction sequence differs from germline, possibly due to a read error. The rearrangement links TRBV5-8 to TRBJ1-5; TRBD1 is a possible D gene (5 bases). The CDR3 extends over 14 amino acids. Germline assignment: CDR1 SGHTS and CDR2 YDEGEE. The CDR3 sequence: CTSSVRGLNQPQHF. DNA of the CDR3: TGTACCAGCAGCGTCCGGGGCCTCAATCAACCCCAGCATTTT.

This clonotype was observed at least ten times. The chain is built from TRBV30 and TRBJ2-1, with TRBD2 identical over 8 bases. V was clipped by 3 bases and J by 2 bases; unmatched bases: 6. The CDR3 contains 15 residues. Germline CDR1 GTSNPN, CDR2 SVGIG (reference sequence). The CDR3 nucleotides read TGTGCCTGGAGCCTCGCGGGAGGCGCCTACAATGAGCAGTTCTTC. Translating it yields CAWSLAGGAYNEQFF.

This clonotype was counted ten times or more. The V gene is TRBV11-2, the J gene TRBJ2-1; tentative D call: TRBD2 (5 bases). In germline, CDR1 is SGHAT, CDR2 FQNNGV. The V gene lost 3 bases and the J gene lost 6 bases, with 12 bases spanning the gap. The CDR3 is made up of 14 amino acids. This chain's CDR3 is CASSFTPGVNEQFF. The CDR3 DNA sequence: TGTGCCAGCAGCTTTACCCCCGGGGTCAATGAGCAGTTCTTC.

This clonotype was observed at least ten times. The chain is built from TRBV28 and TRBJ1-2; a weak D match, TRBD1 (6 bases). V gave up 7 bases and J gave up 4 bases, with 16 bases separating them. The CDR3 is 14 residues long. Germline V gene lookup returns CDR1 MDHEN and CDR2 SYDVKM. The CDR3 loop is CASTAGGSGYGYTF. The CDR3 coding sequence is TGTGCCAGCACCGCTGGGGGCAGTGGCTATGGCTACACCTTC.

This clonotype has a count of ten or more. The chain has TRBV12-3 or TRBV12-4 and TRBJ1-2; the D is unclear. CDR3 length: 12 residues. V lost 3 bases to trimming and J lost 7 bases, with 9 bases between them. The CDR3 reads CASSLTLSGYTF. In DNA, the CDR3 is TGTGCCAGCAGTTTGACGCTTAGTGGCTACACCTTC.

The chain is built from TRBV7-8 and TRBJ2-1, with 14 positions matching TRBD2. The CDR3 contains 19 residues. Germline V gene sequence: CDR1 SGHVS, CDR2 FQNEAQ. Unmatched junction bases numbered 12, after V lost 6 bases and J lost 2 bases. The CDR3 region is CASRPGRLAGGQTYNEQFF. CDR3 bases: TGTGCCAGCAGGCCAGGGCGACTAGCGGGAGGGCAAACCTACAATGAGCAGTTCTTC.

This clonotype was found many times. A junction end diverges from the germline sequence, so it may reflect a read error. This chain links TRBV28 with TRBJ1-1; D is unclear. This CDR3 is 11 amino acids long. Germline V gene data show CDR1 as MDHEN and CDR2 as SYDVKM. CDR3 amino acids: CASSLGTETFF. The CDR3 coding sequence is TGTGCCAGCAGTTTAGGCACTGAAACTTTCTTT.

This sequence joins TRBV10-3 and TRBJ2-2, with 7 nucleotides matching TRBD1. The V gene end was trimmed by 7 bases and the J gene end by 3 bases; junction bases not matched to a gene: 5. There are 14 residues in the CDR3. Per the germline V gene, CDR1 is ENHRY and CDR2 is SYGVKD. The chain's CDR3 is CAIKGGVDTGELFF. The DNA of the CDR3 is TGTGCCATCAAAGGGGGCGTCGACACCGGGGAGCTGTTTTTT.

The chain employs TRBV27 and TRBJ1-5; maybe TRBD1 (5 bases). This CDR3 region has 15 residues. The germline V gene encodes CDR1 MNHEY and CDR2 SMNVEV (reference sequence). V lost 2 bases to trimming and J lost 6 bases, with 14 bases between them. In DNA, the CDR3 is TGTGCCAGCAGTTTACAAGGGGCGCCTCCTCAGCCCCAGCATTTT. This gives the protein CASSLQGAPPQPQHF.

This clonotype has ten or more counts. The chain uses TRBV11-2 and TRBJ2-1, with TRBD2 matching 11 bases. The V gene's germline CDR1 is SGHAT and CDR2 FQNNGV. After removal of 3 bases from V and 10 bases from J, the junction contained 8 bases not matched to a gene. CDR3 length equals 15 residues. CDR3 sequence (DNA): TGTGCCAGCAGCTTTACAGTAGCGGGAGGGAGGGAGCAGTTCTTC. Translation: CASSFTVAGGREQFF.

The table lists this clonotype with many counts. The V call is TRBV12-3 or TRBV12-4, the J call TRBJ2-7, with D possibly matching TRBD2 (6 bases). This CDR3 comprises 11 residues. Trimming stripped 11 bases from V and 6 bases from J, with 14 bases between. The CDR3 loop is CAGVRDCEQYF. The CDR3 bases are TGTGCCGGAGTTAGGGACTGCGAGCAGTACTTC.

This clonotype was counted a few times. One base away lies a much larger clone, so this may be a sequencing read error. The final CDR3 position lacks the conserved phenylalanine or tryptophan, pointing to a likely read error. V gene TRBV30 combines with J gene TRBJ1-1, with a tentative D call TRBD1 (5 bases). The CDR3 covers 12 residues. CDR1 is GTSNPN, CDR2 SVGIG, per germline (reference sequence). Trimming took off 7 bases at V and 0 bases at J, with 9 bases between the two ends. The CDR3 coding sequence is TGTGCCTTTGGGGGGATGAACACTGAAGCTTTCCTT. Protein: CAFGGMNTEAFL.